These 15 T cell receptor beta chains share one sample of origin, sequenced in a study of T cell changes during pregnancy in multiple sclerosis. This table comes from immunoSEQ multiplex PCR, and its TCRdb copy is limited to in-frame clones, with some not included. The data hold approximately 99,000 clones, with approximately 90% observed a single time. The sequenced sample was peripheral blood, obtained in the second trimester of pregnancy. The receptors come from a female donor in good health, enrolled as a control in a pregnancy study.

The genes are TRBV28 and TRBJ1-2; D ambiguous. Trimming shortened V by 6 bases and J by 5 bases, and 13 bases separated the two germline ends. The length of the CDR3 is 13 residues. CDR1 is MDHEN, CDR2 SYDVKM, per germline. The CDR3 protein is CASRDGGPYGYTF. Here the CDR3 DNA reads TGTGCCAGCAGAGACGGAGGGCCATATGGCTACACCTTC.

The chain recombines TRBV4-3 with TRBJ2-1; maybe TRBD2 (5 bases). The germline CDR1 and CDR2 sequences are LGHNA and YSLEER. V was cut by 1 base and J by 2 bases, with 12 bases left in between. This CDR3 comprises 16 residues. The CDR3 coding sequence is TGCGCCAGCAGCCAAGGCGAGGGCTGGACCTACAATGAGCAGTTCTTC. Protein: CASSQGEGWTYNEQFF.

The rearrangement joins TRBV18 to TRBJ1-3; D is ambiguous. This CDR3 is built from 15 residues. Germline-derived CDR1 and CDR2 are KGHSH and LQKENI. V was shortened by 3 bases and J by 0 bases, with 9 bases between the two germline ends. For the CDR3, the DNA is TGTGCCAGCTCACCCGTGGCAGGCTCTGGAAACACCATATATTTT. It specifies CASSPVAGSGNTIYF.

This clone was observed once. V gene TRBV18 combines with J gene TRBJ1-2, with D perhaps TRBD1 (5 bases). This CDR3 has 14 residues. V lost 3 bases and J 8 bases, leaving 16 bases between the germline ends. CDR1 is KGHSH and CDR2 is LQKENI in the germline V gene. CDR3 amino acids: CASSPLSGGDGYTF. The DNA for the CDR3 is TGTGCCAGCTCACCTCTAAGCGGAGGGGACGGCTACACCTTC.

V gene TRBV5-8 combines with J gene TRBJ1-5; 7 bases are a match to TRBD1. This CDR3 contains 15 residues. Germline V lookup: CDR1 SGHTS, CDR2 YDEGEE. Losses at the gene ends were 2 bases for V and 4 bases for J; bases not matched to a gene: 6. CDR3 in amino acids: CASSLYGTANQPQHF. The CDR3 DNA sequence: TGTGCCAGCAGCTTATACGGGACAGCAAATCAGCCCCAGCATTTT.

J is TRBJ1-1 and V is TRBV5-4; the D gene is possibly TRBD1 (6 bases). Germline V gene data show CDR1 as SGHNT and CDR2 as YYREEE (reference sequence). The CDR3 covers 15 residues. Trimming stripped 3 bases from V and 0 bases from J, with 12 bases between. The chain's CDR3 is CASSSKTGLNTEAFF. The CDR3 DNA reads TGTGCCAGCAGCTCTAAGACAGGTTTGAACACTGAAGCTTTCTTT.

V and J are TRBV15 and TRBJ1-1; no firm D call. The CDR3 has 16 amino acids. V was trimmed by 0 bases and J by 1 base, leaving 12 bases between them. CDR1 LNHNV and CDR2 YYDKDF come from the germline V gene (reference sequence). DNA of the CDR3: TGTGCCACCAGCAGAGATCGAGGGATTTCGAACACTGAAGCTTTCTTT. This encodes CATSRDRGISNTEAFF.

The J gene is TRBJ1-6, the V gene TRBV19, with TRBD1 matching 7 bases. Germline V CDR1 and CDR2: LNHDA, SQIVND (reference sequence). The CDR3 runs to 14 residues. V was clipped by 4 bases and J by 10 bases; unmatched bases: 7. This chain's CDR3 is CASSRQGEGSPLHF. The DNA of the CDR3 is TGTGCCAGTAGTAGACAGGGTGAGGGGTCACCCCTCCACTTT.

This rearrangement joins TRBV27 to TRBJ1-2; 10 bases are a match to TRBD1. V lost 7 bases and J lost 4; bases outside the gene matches: 6. The germline gives CDR1 MNHEY, CDR2 SMNVEV (reference sequence). The CDR3 sequence is 14 residues long. CDR3 nucleotide sequence: TGTGCCAGCACCCCCAGGACAGGGGGCTATGGCTACACCTTC. Encoded protein: CASTPRTGGYGYTF.

The chain links TRBV11-3 to TRBJ2-1, with 7 nucleotides matching TRBD2. The germline V gene encodes CDR1 SGHNT and CDR2 YENEEA. After removal of 1 base from V and 4 bases from J, the junction contained 7 bases not matched to a gene. CDR3 size: 16 residues. CDR3 DNA: TGTGCCAGCAGCTTAGGCGGTAGCGGGTATTACAATGAGCAGTTCTTC. Protein sequence: CASSLGGSGYYNEQFF.

The gene calls are TRBV28 and TRBJ2-3; 7 nucleotides match TRBD2. Germline lookup yields CDR1 MDHEN and CDR2 SYDVKM. This CDR3 spans 18 amino acids. After removal of 4 bases from V and 6 bases from J, the junction contained 19 bases not matched to a gene. The CDR3 sequence: CASSSPRSSPGGGDTQYF. For the CDR3, the DNA is TGTGCCAGCAGTTCGCCCCGAAGTTCTCCGGGAGGTGGGGATACGCAGTATTTT.

V and J are TRBV7-9 and TRBJ2-1; TRBD1 matches 7 bases. V shed 1 base, J shed 4 bases, and the junction held 4 bases outside the gene matches. The CDR3 contains 15 residues. CDR1 is SEHNR, CDR2 FQNEAQ, per germline (reference sequence). The CDR3, as DNA: TGTGCCAGCAGCTTAGGAGGGGGCGCGTACAATGAGCAGTTCTTC. Translation gives CASSLGGGAYNEQFF.

This clone was seen a few times. The same CDR3 can be traced to other DNA sequences in this sample. The rearrangement links TRBV9 to TRBJ1-3; TRBD1 is a possible D gene (5 bases). Germline-derived CDR1 and CDR2 are SGDLS and YYNGEE. V lost 2 bases to trimming and J lost 0 bases, with 15 bases between them. The CDR3 is made up of 17 amino acids. The CDR3 sequence: CASSVSRVGGSGNTIYF. The CDR3 bases are TGTGCCAGCAGCGTGTCCCGGGTGGGGGGCTCTGGAAACACCATATATTTT.

The chain is built from TRBV4-3 and TRBJ2-1; 9 bases fit TRBD2. Germline CDR1 reads LGHNA; CDR2 reads YSLEER. The V and J ends lost 1 base and 5 bases, in that order; junction bases with no gene match: 12. CDR3 length: 18 residues. Written as DNA, the CDR3 is TGCGCCAGCAGCCAAGGAATCCTGGCGGGAGGGTATAACAATGAGCAGTTCTTC. This translates into CASSQGILAGGYNNEQFF.

This clone has a single count. The V gene is TRBV28, the J gene TRBJ1-1; 9 nucleotides agree with TRBD1. This CDR3 is built from 16 residues. With V trimmed by 3 bases and J by 11 bases, 16 bases remained unmatched. The V gene's germline CDR1 is MDHEN and CDR2 SYDVKM. DNA of the CDR3: TGTGCCAGCAGTTTCCTCCCATCAACAGGGGGCGGTTTTGCTTTCTTT. This encodes CASSFLPSTGGGFAFF.